This T cell receptor beta chain appears in the sequencing data of a study of blood T cell repertoires in COVID-19. Study summary: Acute-phase and convalescent COVID-19 samples originated in the United States, Italy and Spain. In each case, the material was cDNA or gDNA derived from T cells, B-cell-depleted T cells, or PBMCs.

V shed 5 bases, J shed 4 bases, and the junction held 4 bases outside the gene matches. The CDR3 is 15 amino acids. Looked up from germline, CDR1 is SEHNR and CDR2 is FQNEAQ (reference sequence). Methods used by the authors: Using reference gene primer amplification, nucleated cell counts were estimated. The data were produced by immunoSEQ multiplex PCR, yet TCRdb's version contains in-frame clones alone and is incomplete. That table gives V, J and clone size, and the DNA gave D and trimming. The sample lists around 250,000 clones; around 85% were seen once. The chain recombines TRBV7-9 with TRBJ2-5; 13 nucleotides match TRBD2. The material sequenced was peripheral blood. This TCR derives from a man aged 45-65 years with active or convalescent COVID-19. The CDR3 protein is CASSGGLAGLETQYF. The CDR3 nucleotides read TGTGCCAGCAGCGGGGGACTAGCGGGATTAGAGACCCAGTACTTC. Complete variable domain (other parts from reference TRBV7-9 and TRBJ2-5): DTGVSQNPRHKITKRGQNVTFRCDPISEHNRLYWYRQTLGQGPEFLTYFQNEAQLEKSRLLSDRFSAERPKGSFSTLEIQRTEQGDSAMYLCASSGGLAGLETQYFGPGTRLLVL.